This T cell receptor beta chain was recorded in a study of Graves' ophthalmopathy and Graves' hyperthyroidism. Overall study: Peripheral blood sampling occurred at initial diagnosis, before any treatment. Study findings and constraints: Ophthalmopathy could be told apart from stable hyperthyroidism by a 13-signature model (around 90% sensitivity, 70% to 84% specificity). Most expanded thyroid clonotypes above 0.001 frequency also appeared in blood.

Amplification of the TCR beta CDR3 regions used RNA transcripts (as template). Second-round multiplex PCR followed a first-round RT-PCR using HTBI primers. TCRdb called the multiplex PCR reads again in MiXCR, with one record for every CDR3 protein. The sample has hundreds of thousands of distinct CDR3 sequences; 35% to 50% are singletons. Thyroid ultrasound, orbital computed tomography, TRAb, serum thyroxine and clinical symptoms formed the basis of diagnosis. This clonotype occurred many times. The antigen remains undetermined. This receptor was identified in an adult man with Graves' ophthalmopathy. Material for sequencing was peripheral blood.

As DNA, the CDR3 is TGTGCCAGCAGCTACCTAGCGGGTCAAGAGACCCAGTACTTC. Translation gives CASSYLAGQETQYF. The chain uses TRBV7-2 and TRBJ2-5; 8 positions match TRBD2. The CDR3 runs 14 residues. The germline V gene has CDR1 SGHTA and CDR2 FQGNSA. After removal of 4 bases from V and 2 bases from J, the junction contained 3 bases not matched to a gene.